This paragraph covers one TCR beta chain sequence. Its antigen is undetermined. This sample is part of a study of cytomegalovirus exposure and HLA in healthy donors. Study-level findings and limits: Reportedly, diagnosis of cytomegalovirus status by the classifier showed high specificity and sensitivity. Most of the CMV-associated TCR beta chains (in a later analysis) appeared to be HLA-restricted. Earlier analysis yielded a pattern in which most TCR beta V segments were productive about 90% or about 30% of the time.

This PCR relied on a set of 60 Vbeta primers and 13 Jbeta primers. Some clones are missing from TCRdb's copy, which holds only in-frame ones; the method was immunoSEQ multiplex PCR. The data hold some 130,000 clones, with 77% observed a single time. The CDR3 totals 15 residues. The V and J ends lost 8 bases and 7 bases, in that order; junction bases with no gene match: 16. Germline V CDR1 and CDR2: LNHDA, SQIVND (reference sequence). This receptor was obtained from a male donor in good health and CMV-seropositive. This chain uses TRBV19 with TRBJ2-7, with 8 bases matching TRBD1. Sequenced input: PBMCs. CDR3 in DNA: TGTGCCAGTCTGACAGGGGATGGGGGTGGGGGGGAGCAGTACTTC. Translating it yields CASLTGDGGGGEQYF. The whole variable domain, filled in from reference TRBV19 and TRBJ2-7, reads DGGITQSPKYLFRKEGQNVTLSCEQNLNHDAMYWYRQDPGQGLRLIYYSQIVNDFQKGDIAEGYSVSREKKESFPLTVTSAQKNPTAFYLCASLTGDGGGGEQYFGPGTRLTVT.